The 18 T cell receptor beta chains listed next were all sequenced from one sample in a study of control samples from healthy donors and cancer patients. Libraries were prepared by immunoSEQ multiplex PCR; TCRdb keeps only in-frame clonotypes and omits some of them. The profile shows 95,000 to 150,000 clones, roughly 88% of them singletons. The sequenced sample consisted of blood. The source of these receptors is a man in his forties or fifties in good health.

The chain employs TRBV5-1 and TRBJ2-5; 10 positions agree with TRBD2. Looked up from germline, CDR1 is SGHRS and CDR2 is YFSETQ. The junction had 3 bases not matched to a gene; V was cut back by 4 bases and J by 3 bases. The CDR3 covers 14 residues. The CDR3 region is CASSPSGGEETQYF. The DNA for the CDR3 is TGCGCCAGCAGCCCAAGCGGGGGGGAAGAGACCCAGTACTTC.

The gene calls are TRBV27 and TRBJ1-4; D remains unclear. The CDR3 is 14 residues long. CDR1 and CDR2 from the germline V gene are MNHEY and SMNVEV (reference sequence). Between the trimmed V and J ends, which lost 4 bases and 2 bases, there was a span of 8 bases. The CDR3 coding sequence is TGTGCCAGCAGTTACACCAGCACTAATGAAAAACTGTTTTTT. The encoded protein is CASSYTSTNEKLFF. Supplemented by reference TRBV27 and TRBJ1-4, the full variable domain reads EAQVTQNPRYLITVTGKKLTVTCSQNMNHEYMSWYRQDPGLGLRQIYYSMNVEVTDKGDVPEGYKVSRKEKRNFPLILESPSPNQTSLYFCASSYTSTNEKLFFGSGTQLSVL.

The V and J genes are TRBV9 and TRBJ2-3, with D unclear. V was shortened by 2 bases and J by 6 bases, with 10 bases between the two germline ends. CDR1 and CDR2 (germline): SGDLS, YYNGEE. The CDR3 is 13 amino acids. CDR3 in amino acids: CASSVSLRDTQYF. CDR3 DNA sequence: TGTGCCAGCAGCGTTTCGCTTCGGGATACGCAGTATTTT. Full variable domain (remainder filled in from reference TRBV9 and TRBJ2-3): DSGVTQTPKHLITATGQRVTLRCSPRSGDLSVYWYQQSLDQGLQFLIQYYNGEERAKGNILERFSAQQFPDLHSELNLSSLELGDSALYFCASSVSLRDTQYFGPGTRLTVL.

This sequence joins TRBV9 and TRBJ1-2; maybe TRBD1 (6 bases). The CDR3 totals 12 residues. Trimming left V 3 bases short and J 8 bases short, with 11 bases between. The germline V gene encodes CDR1 SGDLS and CDR2 YYNGEE. This CDR3 is CASSAERGGYTF. The DNA of the CDR3 is TGTGCCAGCAGCGCCGAGAGGGGGGGCTACACCTTC.

The chain links TRBV21-1 to TRBJ2-1; TRBD2, the D gene given by the table, was not confirmed from the DNA. TRBV21-1 is reported as a pseudogene. The CDR3 extends over 15 amino acids. CDR3 sequence reads: CASSKTSGEYNEQFF. DNA for the CDR3: TGTGCCAGCAGCAAAACTAGCGGGGAGTACAATGAGCAGTTCTTC.

V usage is TRBV11-3 and J usage is TRBJ2-7; TRBD1 is a possible D gene (6 bases). The CDR3 is 15 residues long. Trimming cost V 5 bases and J 0 bases, with 14 bases left between them. Germline loops: CDR1 SGHNT, CDR2 YENEEA. CDR3 amino acids: CASSTAGVGSYEQYF. Written as DNA, the CDR3 is TGTGCCAGCAGCACCGCAGGGGTCGGCTCCTACGAGCAGTACTTC.

CDR3 residues: CASRPGQVGNQPQHF. In DNA form, the CDR3 reads TGTGCCAGCAGACCCGGACAGGTTGGGAATCAGCCCCAGCATTTT. The V call is TRBV2, the J call TRBJ1-5; 7 bases match TRBD1. CDR3 size: 15 residues. CDR1 is SNHLY, CDR2 FYNNEI, per germline. The junction had 9 bases not matched to a gene; V was cut back by 6 bases and J by 4 bases.

The chain combines TRBV19 with TRBJ1-6; 7 nucleotides align to TRBD1. Germline CDR1 is LNHDA and CDR2 is SQIVND (reference sequence). Unmatched junction bases numbered 5, after V lost 5 bases and J lost 7 bases. This CDR3 comprises 14 residues. CDR3 sequence: CASSFGTENSPLHF. CDR3 nucleotide sequence: TGTGCCAGTAGTTTCGGGACAGAGAATTCACCCCTCCACTTT.

The chain couples TRBV4-1 to TRBJ2-7; 9 bases are a match to TRBD1. Germline V gene data show CDR1 as MGHRA and CDR2 as YSYEKL. This CDR3 comprises 14 residues. Germline trimming cut 5 bases from V and 2 bases from J; bases unmatched to any gene: 4. CDR3 sequence reads: CASSSRQGAYEQYF. The CDR3 region has the DNA TGCGCCAGCAGCTCCAGACAGGGGGCCTACGAGCAGTACTTC.

With respect to this clone: The same CDR3 arises from other DNA sequences in this sample as well. The genes are TRBV12-3 or TRBV12-4 and TRBJ2-7, with D tentatively TRBD2 (5 bases). The V end lost 3 bases, the J end lost 4 bases, and 10 bases lay between the germline ends. This CDR3 comprises 13 residues. DNA of the CDR3: TGTGCCAGCAGTTTCTTTCGGGGATACGAGCAGTACTTC. It encodes CASSFFRGYEQYF.

This chain joins TRBV19 and TRBJ1-6; no definite D call. The V end lost 3 bases, the J end lost 6 bases, and 18 bases lay between the germline ends. Per the germline V gene, CDR1 is LNHDA and CDR2 is SQIVND (reference sequence). The CDR3 totals 17 residues. This CDR3 reads CASSIAGGNRPNSPLHF. The CDR3 DNA follows: TGTGCCAGTAGTATTGCCGGCGGGAACCGTCCTAATTCACCCCTCCACTTT. Full variable domain (missing parts from reference TRBV19 and TRBJ1-6): DGGITQSPKYLFRKEGQNVTLSCEQNLNHDAMYWYRQDPGQGLRLIYYSQIVNDFQKGDIAEGYSVSREKKESFPLTVTSAQKNPTAFYLCASSIAGGNRPNSPLHFGNGTRLTVT.

The genes are TRBV12-5 and TRBJ2-1; D is possibly TRBD1 (6 bases). V dropped 3 bases and J dropped 4 bases, with 16 bases sitting between them. CDR3 length equals 16 residues. Looked up from germline, CDR1 is LGHNT and CDR2 is FRNRAP. The CDR3 nucleotides read TGTGCTAGTGGTTTAACACCCGGGACACGGTACAATGAGCAGTTCTTC. Its translation is CASGLTPGTRYNEQFF. Supplemented by reference TRBV12-5 and TRBJ2-1, the full variable domain reads DARVTQTPRHKVTEMGQEVTMRCQPILGHNTVFWYRQTMMQGLELLAYFRNRAPLDDSGMPKDRFSAEMPDATLATLKIQPSEPRDSAVYFCASGLTPGTRYNEQFFGPGTRLTVL.

V gene TRBV4-2 combines with J gene TRBJ1-4; 9 bases are shared with TRBD1. V lost 1 base, J lost 7 bases, and 1 base stayed unmatched. CDR1 is LGHNA, CDR2 YNFKEQ, per germline. This CDR3 is built from 14 residues. CDR3 DNA: TGTGCCAGCAGCCAAGGGACAGGGGTTGAAAAACTGTTTTTT. Its translation: CASSQGTGVEKLFF.

The chain couples TRBV30 to TRBJ2-5, with D perhaps TRBD2 (7 bases). The germline V gene encodes CDR1 GTSNPN and CDR2 SVGIG (reference sequence). This CDR3 comprises 14 residues. Trimming removed 0 bases from V and 5 bases from J, with 13 bases in between. The CDR3 loop is CAWSVGGGRETQYF. Here the CDR3 DNA reads TGTGCCTGGAGTGTAGGGGGGGGCCGTGAGACCCAGTACTTC.

The genes are TRBV2 and TRBJ2-3; perhaps TRBD1 as D (5 bases). Germline CDR1 and CDR2: SNHLY and FYNNEI. Trimming took off 0 bases at V and 0 bases at J, with 10 bases between the two ends. This CDR3 has 16 residues. The CDR3 DNA follows: TGTGCCAGCAGTGAAGCGAGGACACCTAGCACAGATACGCAGTATTTT. Protein: CASSEARTPSTDTQYF.

This chain uses TRBV6-2 or TRBV6-3 with TRBJ2-7; no definite D call. Germline-derived CDR1 and CDR2 are MNHEY and SVGEGT. V lost 5 bases and J 0 bases, leaving 8 bases between the germline ends. The CDR3 loop spans 13 amino acids. The CDR3 reads CASSLRHSYEQYF. The CDR3, as DNA: TGTGCCAGCAGTCTCAGACACTCCTACGAGCAGTACTTC.

The chain links TRBV5-1 to TRBJ1-2; D is possibly TRBD1 (5 bases). The CDR3 contains 15 residues. Germline CDR1 reads SGHRS; CDR2 reads YFSETQ. Deletions cut 0 bases from V and 0 bases from J, with 9 bases between. CDR3 nucleotides: TGCGCCAGCAGCTTGGGCGGGGCCACTAACTATGGCTACACCTTC. Protein product: CASSLGGATNYGYTF.

The chain has TRBV6-5 and TRBJ2-1; D is possibly TRBD1 (6 bases). Germline CDR1 reads MNHEY; CDR2 reads SVGAGI. The CDR3 sequence is 16 residues long. Trimming removed 2 bases at V and 6 bases at J, with 17 bases between. CDR3 DNA sequence: TGTGCCAGCAGTTACACCGGGACCCCAGGGGCCAATGAGCAGTTCTTC. Translated: CASSYTGTPGANEQFF.